Sequencing of this T cell receptor beta chain was carried out in a study of beta chain features in type 1 diabetes. General observations from the study: A moderate, significant TCRB CDR3 shortening appeared in type 1 diabetes across four CD4+ subsets. A closer apparent resemblance between naive, central memory and Treg TCRB repertoires was seen in patients than in healthy donors.

The V segment lost 6 bases and the J segment 3 bases; nucleotides outside the gene matches: 2. This CDR3 has 13 residues. The germline V gene encodes CDR1 MNHEY and CDR2 SVGAGI. As every portion of the isolated RNA was reverse transcribed, the sequencing read expressed TCRB transcripts. The repertoire was sequenced with immunoSEQ multiplex PCR; TCRdb's copy has only in-frame clones and lacks some. Of over 200,000 clones in the sample, roughly 11% were seen once. As to this clone: Its target is unknown. The same CDR3 arises from other DNA sequences in this sample as well.

The receptor's source is a man aged 30 to 45 with type 1 diabetes. Sequenced input: naive CD4+ T cells from blood. The gene calls are TRBV6-5 and TRBJ2-1, with 7 positions matching TRBD1. CDR3 nucleotide sequence: TGTGCCAGCAGACGGGACAGCTACAATGAGCAGTTCTTC. Translated, it gives CASRRDSYNEQFF.